This T cell receptor (beta chain) was recorded in a study of T-cell memory formation after mild COVID-19. Looking at the study overall: Largely, TCR clusters stayed within a single donor.

On this clonotype: Antigen: not known.

The germline V and J ends were trimmed by 0 bases and 2 bases, with 17 bases remaining between them. Germline-derived CDR1 and CDR2 are SGHRS and YFSETQ. The CDR3 runs to 18 residues. Study-level points and caveats: Clones that contracted from day 15 to 85 had balanced CD4/CD8; later expanders were CD4+ biased. The second-wave clones peaking on day 37 were not confirmed as SARS-CoV-2-specific.

5'RACE with constant-segment primers built TCRalpha and TCRbeta cDNA libraries with UMIs. Via MiXCR, TCRdb re-called the 5' RACE reads, giving one row per CDR3 protein. In the table there are 250,000 to 350,000 distinct CDR3 sequences, 15% to 20% of which are singletons. Sequenced: PBMCs or a T cell subset sorted from them (not recorded which). The sequence came from a man between 18 and 35 years old who had mild COVID-19 (a few samples of this study predate the infection). Cell type and time point are not known. This chain links TRBV5-1 with TRBJ1-4; D call uncertain. The CDR3 sequence is CASSLDGVEASTNEKLFF. The CDR3 nucleotides are TGCGCCAGCAGCTTGGATGGCGTAGAGGCCTCCACTAATGAAAAACTGTTTTTT. Variable domain in full (rest from reference TRBV5-1 and TRBJ1-4): KAGVTQTPRYLIKTRGQQVTLSCSPISGHRSVSWYQQTPGQGLQFLFEYFSETQRNKGNFPGRFSGRQFSNSRSEMNVSTLELGDSALYLCASSLDGVEASTNEKLFFGSGTQLSVL.